Included here is one T cell receptor (beta chain) sequence, with context. The repertoire was sequenced with immunoSEQ multiplex PCR; TCRdb's copy has only in-frame clones and lacks some. This sample has around 80,000 clones, with approximately 87% found just once. This CDR3 region has 18 residues. In germline, CDR1 is SGHNT, CDR2 YYREEE (reference sequence). V shed 0 bases and J 6 bases; nucleotides not matched to a gene: 16. This record belongs to a study of control samples from healthy donors and cancer patients. V and J are TRBV5-4 and TRBJ2-3, with 7 nucleotides matching TRBD1. The sample consisted of blood. This TCR came from a man in his fifties in good health. This CDR3 reads CASSLAGRGGLLRDTQYF. The CDR3 DNA is TGTGCCAGCAGCTTGGCGGGGAGAGGGGGCCTTTTGAGGGATACGCAGTATTTT.